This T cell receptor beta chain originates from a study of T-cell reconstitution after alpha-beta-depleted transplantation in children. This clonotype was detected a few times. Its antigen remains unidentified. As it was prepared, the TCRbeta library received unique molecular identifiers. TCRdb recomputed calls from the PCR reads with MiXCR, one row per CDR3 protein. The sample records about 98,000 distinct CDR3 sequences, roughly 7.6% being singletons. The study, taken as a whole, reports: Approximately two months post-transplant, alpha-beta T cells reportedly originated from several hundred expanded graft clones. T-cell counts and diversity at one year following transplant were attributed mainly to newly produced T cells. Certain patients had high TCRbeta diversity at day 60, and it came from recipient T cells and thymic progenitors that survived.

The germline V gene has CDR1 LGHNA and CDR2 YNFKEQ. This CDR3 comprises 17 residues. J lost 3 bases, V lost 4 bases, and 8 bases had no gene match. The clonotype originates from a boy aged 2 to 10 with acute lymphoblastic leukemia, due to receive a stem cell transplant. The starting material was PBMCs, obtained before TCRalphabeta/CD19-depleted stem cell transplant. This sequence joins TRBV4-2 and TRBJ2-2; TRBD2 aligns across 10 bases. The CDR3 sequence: CASSPQGLAGDTGELFF. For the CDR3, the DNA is TGTGCCAGCAGCCCCCAAGGCCTAGCGGGGGACACCGGGGAGCTGTTTTTT.